This T cell receptor beta chain was captured by sequencing in a study of blood T cell repertoires in COVID-19. TCRdb's copy holds only in-frame clones and misses some; the assay was immunoSEQ multiplex PCR. The sample records roughly 140,000 clones, 84% being singletons. This clone has at least ten counts. The CDR3 contains 13 residues. The V gene's germline CDR1 is LGHDT and CDR2 YNNKEL (reference sequence). The V gene lost 7 bases and the J gene lost 2 bases, with 12 bases spanning the gap. The receptor was isolated from a human donor in a cohort sampled during active COVID-19. The chain carries TRBV3-1 (or the pseudogene TRBV3-2) and TRBJ2-7, with D maybe TRBD1 (5 bases). Material: peripheral blood. DNA of the CDR3: TGTGCCAGCACCCTTAGGGGTACCTACGAGCAGTACTTC. It codes for CASTLRGTYEQYF.